The clone carrying this T cell receptor beta chain was seen more than once but under ten times. This record belongs to a study of shared clonotypes between healthy human individuals. From germline, CDR1 is WNHNN and CDR2 SYGVQD (reference sequence). The CDR3 has 14 residues. Trimming shortened V by 4 bases and J by 6 bases, and 12 bases separated the two germline ends. Measured with immunoSEQ multiplex PCR; TCRdb has only the in-frame clones, and not every one. The sample shows around 940,000 clones, about 80% of them seen only once. The sequencing input was memory CD4+ T cells sorted from blood. Sample subset: CD45RA-negative fraction. This TCR was sampled from a man between 18 and 29 years old in good health. V usage is TRBV10-1 and J usage is TRBJ2-2; a possible D gene is TRBD1 (6 bases). CDR3 DNA sequence: TGCGCCAGCAGTGGCCCACAGGGCGCCGGGGAGCTGTTTTTT. Its translation is CASSGPQGAGELFF.